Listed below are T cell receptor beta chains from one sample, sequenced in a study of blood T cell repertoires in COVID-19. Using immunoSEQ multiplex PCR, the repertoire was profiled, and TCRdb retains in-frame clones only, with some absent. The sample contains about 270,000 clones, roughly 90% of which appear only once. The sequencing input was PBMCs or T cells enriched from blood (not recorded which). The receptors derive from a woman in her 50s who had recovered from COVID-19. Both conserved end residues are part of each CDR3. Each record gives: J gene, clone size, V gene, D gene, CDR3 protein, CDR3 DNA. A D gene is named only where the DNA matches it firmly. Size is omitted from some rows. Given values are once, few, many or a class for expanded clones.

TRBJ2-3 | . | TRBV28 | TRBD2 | CASSSPLGLADTDTQYF | TGTGCCAGCAGTTCGCCCCTGGGACTAGCGGACACAGATACGCAGTATTTT
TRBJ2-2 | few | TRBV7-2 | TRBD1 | CASSFRTGYTGELFF | TGTGCCAGCAGCTTCAGGACAGGGTATACCGGGGAGCTGTTTTTT
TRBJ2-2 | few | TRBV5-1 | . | CASSLDTPGYDTGELFF | TGCGCCAGCAGCTTGGACACGCCGGGGTACGACACCGGGGAGCTGTTTTTT
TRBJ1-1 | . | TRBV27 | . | CASSPQTALNTEAFF | TGTGCCAGCAGCCCACAGACAGCATTGAACACTGAAGCTTTCTTT
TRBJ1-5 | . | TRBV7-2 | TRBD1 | CASSPTGAWNQPQHF | TGTGCCAGCAGCCCAACAGGGGCGTGGAATCAGCCCCAGCATTTT
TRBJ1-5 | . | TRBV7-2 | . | CASRPGGGAINQPQHF | TGTGCCAGCAGACCGGGCGGAGGGGCGATAAATCAGCCCCAGCATTTT
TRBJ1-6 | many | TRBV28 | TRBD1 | CASSPYRGLSPLHF | TGTGCCAGCAGTCCATACAGGGGGCTTTCACCCCTCCACTTT
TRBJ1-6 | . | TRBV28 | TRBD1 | CASSSGQYYNSPLHF | TGTGCCAGCAGTTCGGGACAGTACTATAATTCACCCCTCCACTTT
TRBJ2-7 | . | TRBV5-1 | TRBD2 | CASSLTSDSYEQYF | TGCGCCAGCAGCTTGACTAGCGACTCCTACGAGCAGTACTTC
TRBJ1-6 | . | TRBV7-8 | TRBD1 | CASSRVLGQSPLHF | TGTGCCAGCAGCCGAGTATTGGGACAGTCGCCCCTCCACTTT
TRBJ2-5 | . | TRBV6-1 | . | CASSEASGLRETQYF | TGTGCCAGCAGTGAAGCTAGCGGACTACGGGAGACCCAGTACTTC
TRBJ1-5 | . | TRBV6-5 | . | CASSYSRGSNQPQHF | TGTGCCAGCAGTTACTCGCGGGGAAGCAATCAGCCCCAGCATTTT
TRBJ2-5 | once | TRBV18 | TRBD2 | CASSLFGAGGTQETQYF | TGTGCCAGCTCCCTCTTCGGCGCGGGAGGGACCCAAGAGACCCAGTACTTC
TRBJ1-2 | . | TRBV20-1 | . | CSASGSDANYGYTF | TGCAGTGCTAGTGGGTCAGATGCTAACTATGGCTACACCTTC
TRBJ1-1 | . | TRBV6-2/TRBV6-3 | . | CASSLRTESTEAFF | TGTGCCAGCAGTCTTCGGACAGAAAGCACTGAAGCTTTCTTT
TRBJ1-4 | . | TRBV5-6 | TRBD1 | CASSTDRDRVEKLFF | TGTGCCAGCAGCACGGACCGGGACAGGGTTGAAAAACTGTTTTTT
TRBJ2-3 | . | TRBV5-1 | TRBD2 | CASSAGTSGSTDTQYF | TGCGCCAGCAGCGCCGGGACTAGCGGGAGCACAGATACGCAGTATTTT
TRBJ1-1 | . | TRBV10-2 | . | CAPSPGGGRNTEAFF | TGCGCCCCCAGTCCGGGGGGGGGAAGAAACACTGAAGCTTTCTTT
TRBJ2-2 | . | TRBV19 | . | CASSIDWGDTGELFF | TGTGCCAGTAGTATAGATTGGGGGGACACCGGGGAGCTGTTTTTT
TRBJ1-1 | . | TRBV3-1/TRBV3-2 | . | CASSQGVMNTEAFF | TGTGCCAGCAGCCAAGGCGTAATGAACACTGAAGCTTTCTTT
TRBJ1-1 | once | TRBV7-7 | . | CASSLSYNTEAFF | TGTGCTAGCAGCTTAAGCTACAACACTGAAGCTTTCTTT
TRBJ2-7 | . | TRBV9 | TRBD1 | CASAGGPGYEQYF | TGTGCCAGCGCAGGGGGTCCGGGCTACGAGCAGTACTTC
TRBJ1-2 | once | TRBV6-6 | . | CASSSSTGGGYTF | TGTGCCAGCAGTTCGTCGACAGGCGGAGGCTACACCTTC
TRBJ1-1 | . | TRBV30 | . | CAWSMRMNTEAFF | TGTGCCTGGAGTATGAGAATGAACACTGAAGCTTTCTTT
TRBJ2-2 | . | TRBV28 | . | CASSLKAQGELFF | TGTGCCAGCAGTTTAAAAGCTCAAGGGGAGCTGTTTTTT
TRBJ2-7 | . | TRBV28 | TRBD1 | CASSLGGTGAFEQYF | TGTGCCAGCAGTTTAGGGGGGACAGGGGCTTTCGAGCAGTACTTC
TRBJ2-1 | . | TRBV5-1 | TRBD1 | CASSPDRGLSNEQFF | TGCGCCAGCAGCCCCGACAGGGGGCTTTCGAATGAGCAGTTCTTC
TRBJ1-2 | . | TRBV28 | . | CASSSGGRAYGYTF | TGTGCCAGCAGTTCGGGGGGGCGCGCCTATGGCTACACCTTC
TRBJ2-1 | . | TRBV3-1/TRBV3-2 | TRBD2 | CASSLGVKGAGGYNEQFF | TGTGCCAGCAGCCTGGGGGTTAAGGGAGCGGGAGGTTACAATGAGCAGTTCTTC
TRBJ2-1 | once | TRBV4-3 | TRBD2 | CASSQGLAGRMGSYNEQFF | TGCGCCAGCAGCCAAGGACTAGCGGGGAGAATGGGCTCCTACAATGAGCAGTTCTTC
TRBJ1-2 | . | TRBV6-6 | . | CASSYPQRPSNYGYTF | TGTGCCAGCAGTTACCCCCAGCGACCGAGTAACTATGGCTACACCTTC
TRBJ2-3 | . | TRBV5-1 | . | CASSGDLRDTQYF | TGCGCCAGCAGCGGGGACTTAAGGGATACGCAGTATTTT
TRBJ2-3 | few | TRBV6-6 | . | CASSYSEVRTDTQYF | TGTGCCAGCAGTTACTCAGAGGTTCGCACAGATACGCAGTATTTT
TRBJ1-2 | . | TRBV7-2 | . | CASSASGAPRGYTF | TGTGCCAGCAGTGCCTCGGGAGCCCCAAGGGGCTACACCTTC
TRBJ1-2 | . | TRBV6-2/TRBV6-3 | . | CASSYFPGKGYTF | TGTGCCAGCAGTTACTTCCCAGGGAAAGGCTACACCTTC
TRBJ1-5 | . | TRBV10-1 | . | CASSESSQGNQPQHF | TGCGCCAGCAGTGAGTCGAGTCAGGGGAATCAGCCCCAGCATTTT
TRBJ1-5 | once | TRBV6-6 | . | CASSYSPQNQPQHF | TGTGCCAGCAGTTACTCCCCCCAAAATCAGCCCCAGCATTTT
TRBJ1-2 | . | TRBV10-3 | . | CAISEGSSNYGYTF | TGTGCCATCAGTGAGGGTTCGAGTAACTATGGCTACACCTTC
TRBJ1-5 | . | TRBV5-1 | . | CASSSSTPGEPQHF | TGCGCCAGCAGCTCATCGACCCCAGGGGAGCCCCAGCATTTT
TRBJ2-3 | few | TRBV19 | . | CASSIDLRGDTQYF | TGTGCCAGTAGTATAGACCTGAGGGGGGATACGCAGTATTTT
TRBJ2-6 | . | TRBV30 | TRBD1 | CACARQGARGANVLTF | TGTGCCTGTGCGAGACAGGGCGCACGTGGGGCCAACGTCCTGACTTTC